The TCR beta chain under discussion was sequenced for a study of regulatory T cells in long-lasting Graves disease. Time point denoted: newly diagnosed GD, antithyroid drugs for less than 3 months. Isolated PBMC RNA provided the starting material for the TCR library. The TCR beta library used iRepertoire HTBI primers with Arm-PCR amplification of CDR3. TCRdb fed the multiplex PCR reads into MiXCR, producing one record per CDR3 protein. The data hold 550,000 to 650,000 distinct CDR3 sequences, with about 16% observed a single time. Points from the study as a whole: The study found TRBV28, TRBJ1-2 and TRBJ2-5 favored in persistent disease.

This clonotype has more than one count but fewer than ten. The target antigen is unknown. Germline lookup yields CDR1 SGHRS and CDR2 YFSETQ. V lost 4 bases and J lost 5, with 12 bases in between. The length of the CDR3 is 13 residues. These records were also assigned to another study, of T cells in Graves' hyperthyroidism and ophthalmopathy.

This material consisted of peripheral blood mononuclear cells (PBMCs), taken at new diagnosis, from a patient treated with antithyroid drugs. The clonotype comes from a man aged 18 to 35 with Graves disease. The chain combines TRBV5-1 with TRBJ2-5, with D perhaps matching TRBD1 or TRBD2 (5 bases each). The chain's CDR3 is CASSAGEGETQYF. DNA of the CDR3: TGCGCCAGCAGCGCGGGCGAGGGGGAGACCCAGTACTTC. Looking up the rest from reference TRBV5-1 and TRBJ2-5 gives the full variable domain: KAGVTQTPRYLIKTRGQQVTLSCSPISGHRSVSWYQQTPGQGLQFLFEYFSETQRNKGNFPGRFSGRQFSNSRSEMNVSTLELGDSALYLCASSAGEGETQYFGPGTRLLVL.